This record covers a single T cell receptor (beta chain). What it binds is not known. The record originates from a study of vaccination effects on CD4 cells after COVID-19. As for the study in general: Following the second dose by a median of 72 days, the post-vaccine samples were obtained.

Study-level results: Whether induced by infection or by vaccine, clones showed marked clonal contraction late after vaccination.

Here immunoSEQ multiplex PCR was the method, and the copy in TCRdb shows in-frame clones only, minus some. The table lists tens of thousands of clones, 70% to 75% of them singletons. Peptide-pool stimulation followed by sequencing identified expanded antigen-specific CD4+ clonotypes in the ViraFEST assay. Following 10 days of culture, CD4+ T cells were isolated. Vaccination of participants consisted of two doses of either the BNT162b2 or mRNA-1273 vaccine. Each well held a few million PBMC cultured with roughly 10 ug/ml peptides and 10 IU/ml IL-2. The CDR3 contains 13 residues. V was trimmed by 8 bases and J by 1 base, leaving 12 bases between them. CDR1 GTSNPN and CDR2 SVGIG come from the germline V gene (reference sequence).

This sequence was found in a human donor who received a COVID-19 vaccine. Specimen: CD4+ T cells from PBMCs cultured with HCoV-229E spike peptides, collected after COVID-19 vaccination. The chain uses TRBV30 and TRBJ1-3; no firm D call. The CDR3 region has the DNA TGTGCCACGGGCCGTAAGTCTGGAAACACCATATATTTT. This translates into CATGRKSGNTIYF.